This paragraph covers one T cell receptor beta chain sequence. The sample comes from a study of low-dose radiotherapy and immunotherapy resistance in tumors. Primers targeting TRAV and TRBV primed first-strand cDNA, covering alpha and beta chains. For amplifying TCRs, the PCR ran for around 20 cycles with Phusion, which was used together with a constant-region primer and the adapter on the V primers. MiXCR, run by TCRdb on the reads, gives a single entry per CDR3 protein. Of around 33,000 distinct CDR3 sequences in the sample, less than 65% were seen once. Time point noted: after trial treatment. Treatment indicated: LDRT plus nivolumab, ipilimumab, low-dose cyclophosphamide and aspirin (RACIN trial). CDR1 and CDR2 from the germline V gene are SGDLS and YYNGEE. V dropped 7 bases and J dropped 5; count of bases not matched to a gene: 13. This CDR3 has 16 amino acids.

The sequence derives from a male donor with gallbladder cancer. V and J are TRBV9 and TRBJ2-1; 9 bases agree with TRBD1. The input for sequencing was PBMCs, taken after low-dose radiotherapy plus immunotherapy. The DNA for the CDR3 is TGTGCCAGCGATTCCGCCGGGACAGGGCGGAACAATGAGCAGTTCTTC. It codes for CASDSAGTGRNNEQFF.